This TCR beta chain comes out of a study of OX40 agonist ivuxolimab in advanced cancers. Drawing of blood for sampling happened at baseline, at cycle 4 day 1, and at cycle 7 day 1. This clone was observed a few times. What it binds is unknown. V dropped 1 base and J dropped 5; count of bases not matched to a gene: 13. In germline, CDR1 is SGHRS, CDR2 YFSETQ. This CDR3 comprises 17 residues. Only in-frame clones appear in the TCRdb table, and some are missing; sequencing was by immunoSEQ multiplex PCR. This sample has 92,000 or so clones, with under 85% found just once. The study's findings and limits: CD8+ T cells averaged more expanded clones than CD4+. Nonresponders included some who also had low normalized T-cell clonal expansion.

The source is an adult with an advanced solid tumor such as melanoma, head and neck, liver or kidney cancer. The material sequenced was CD4+ or CD8+ T cells sorted from blood, taken in a trial of the OX40 agonist ivuxolimab. V gene TRBV5-1 combines with J gene TRBJ1-1; 8 positions match TRBD1. The CDR3 coding sequence is TGCGCCAGCAGCTTGAATTGGTCAGGGGGCATGAGTACTGAAGCTTTCTTT. Its translation: CASSLNWSGGMSTEAFF.